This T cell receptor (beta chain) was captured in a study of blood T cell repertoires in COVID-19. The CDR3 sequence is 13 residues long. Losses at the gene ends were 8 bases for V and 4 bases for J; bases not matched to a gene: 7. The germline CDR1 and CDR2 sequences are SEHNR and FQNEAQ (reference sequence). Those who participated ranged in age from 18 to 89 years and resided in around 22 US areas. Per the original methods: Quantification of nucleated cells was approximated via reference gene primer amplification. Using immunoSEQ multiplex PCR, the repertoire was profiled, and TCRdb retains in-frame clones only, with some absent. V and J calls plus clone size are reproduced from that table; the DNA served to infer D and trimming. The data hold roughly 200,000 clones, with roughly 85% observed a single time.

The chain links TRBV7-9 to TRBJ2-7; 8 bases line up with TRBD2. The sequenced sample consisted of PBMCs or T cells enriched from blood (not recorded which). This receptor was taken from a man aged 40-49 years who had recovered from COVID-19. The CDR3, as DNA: TGTGCCAGCCGCGGGACTAGTGAATACGAGCAGTACTTC. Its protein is CASRGTSEYEQYF.